The 18 T cell receptor beta chains reported below all come from one sample, sequenced in a study of blood T cell repertoires in COVID-19. The assay was immunoSEQ multiplex PCR, and TCRdb's table has in-frame clones only and misses some. The sample has over 140,000 clones, 75% to 80% seen once. The specimen sequenced was peripheral blood. The origin of the receptors is a woman between 50 and 59 years old with active or convalescent COVID-19.

V usage is TRBV5-1 and J usage is TRBJ2-6, with 9 bases aligning to TRBD1. J lost 2 bases, V lost 2 bases, and 8 bases had no gene match. The CDR3 covers 18 residues. CDR1 and CDR2 (germline): SGHRS, YFSETQ. CDR3 protein: CASSLFPGQGAGANVLTF. CDR3 nucleotides: TGCGCCAGCAGCTTATTCCCGGGACAGGGAGCTGGGGCCAACGTCCTGACTTTC.

As regards this clone: Sequence at one end of the junction differs from germline and may be a read error. This sequence joins TRBV13 and TRBJ2-5, with 7 bases lining up with TRBD2. Germline V lookup: CDR1 PRHDT, CDR2 FYEKMQ (reference sequence). The CDR3 contains 14 residues. The CDR3 loop is CATSRASGEETQYF. The CDR3 region has the DNA TGTGCCACCAGCAGGGCTAGCGGAGAAGAGACCCAGTACTTC.

The rearrangement uses TRBV6-5 and TRBJ1-1; possible D gene TRBD1, 6 bases. V gave up 4 bases and J gave up 0 bases, with 9 bases separating them. The CDR3 is 14 residues long. From germline, CDR1 is MNHEY and CDR2 SVGAGI. In DNA, the CDR3 is TGTGCCAGCAGTTGGGACATCGTGAACACTGAAGCTTTCTTT. Protein product: CASSWDIVNTEAFF.

Here the CDR3 reads CASQGGTGGYGYTF. The CDR3 DNA reads TGTGCCAGCCAAGGGGGGACAGGGGGCTATGGCTACACCTTC. The V and J genes are TRBV28 and TRBJ1-2; 11 bases align to TRBD1. The CDR3 has 14 amino acids. V shed 8 bases, J shed 4 bases, and the junction held 6 bases outside the gene matches. Germline CDR1 reads MDHEN; CDR2 reads SYDVKM.

The genes are TRBV2 and TRBJ1-5; possibly TRBD1 for D (6 bases). Germline V lookup: CDR1 SNHLY, CDR2 FYNNEI. Between the trimmed V and J ends, which lost 11 bases and 5 bases, there was a span of 16 bases. The CDR3 spans 13 residues. The CDR3, as DNA: TGTGCCGCCCAAAGGGACACCGATCAGCCCCAGCATTTT. Translation gives CAAQRDTDQPQHF.

The V call is TRBV19, the J call TRBJ1-4, with TRBD1 identical over 7 bases. The CDR3 is 15 residues long. Germline CDR1 is LNHDA and CDR2 is SQIVND (reference sequence). V shed 5 bases and J 6 bases; nucleotides not matched to a gene: 9. The CDR3, as DNA: TGTGCCAGTAGTTCACAGACAGGGATGTATGAAAAACTGTTTTTT. Protein: CASSSQTGMYEKLFF.

This chain uses TRBV10-2 with TRBJ2-1; D is uncertain. Germline assignment: CDR1 WSHSY and CDR2 SAAADI. CDR3 length equals 15 residues. V lost 0 bases to trimming and J lost 0 bases, with 6 bases between them. The CDR3 sequence: CASSESGSSYNEQFF. The CDR3 DNA sequence: TGCGCCAGCAGTGAGTCGGGCAGCTCCTACAATGAGCAGTTCTTC.

The rearrangement links TRBV30 to TRBJ1-6, with TRBD1 as a possible D gene (6 bases). Germline loops: CDR1 GTSNPN, CDR2 SVGIG (reference sequence). The CDR3 has 11 amino acids. The ends were cut back, 3 bases at V and 12 bases at J, with 9 bases in the middle. The CDR3 nucleotides read TGTGCCTGGAGAACCAGGGGACCCCTCCACTTT. As protein: CAWRTRGPLHF.

The chain has TRBV25-1 and TRBJ2-3; D perhaps matches TRBD1 (6 bases). The CDR3 is 16 amino acids. V was pared by 4 bases and J by 2 bases, with 16 bases between. Germline assignment: CDR1 MGHDK and CDR2 SYGVNS. CDR3 DNA sequence: TGTGCCAGCAGTGGCCCGGCAGGGGTCACCACAGATACGCAGTATTTT. Translating it yields CASSGPAGVTTDTQYF.

The chain links TRBV7-3 to TRBJ2-2; weak D call: TRBD2 (5 bases). Germline V gives CDR1 SGHTA, CDR2 FQGTGA. V dropped 8 bases and J dropped 8 bases, with 9 bases sitting between them. The CDR3 sequence is 11 residues long. The CDR3 DNA follows: TGTGCCAGCTCCCCGGGGGGGGAGCTGTTTTTT. It encodes CASSPGGELFF.

The chain combines TRBV11-2 with TRBJ2-5, with D possibly being TRBD2 (6 bases). Germline V gene sequence: CDR1 SGHAT, CDR2 FQNNGV. V lost 5 bases to trimming and J lost 7 bases, with 8 bases between them. The CDR3 covers 11 residues. CDR3 in amino acids: CASSLGGTQYF. The CDR3 DNA reads TGTGCCAGCAGCCTGGGGGGGACCCAGTACTTC.

The gene calls are TRBV6-4 and TRBJ2-5; 15 bases agree with TRBD2. Trimming cost V 0 bases and J 4 bases; bases outside gene matches: 3. The germline V gene encodes CDR1 MRHNA and CDR2 SNTAGT. The CDR3 totals 17 residues. This chain's CDR3 is CASSDSGLAGGSETQYF. DNA of the CDR3: TGTGCCAGCAGTGACTCGGGACTAGCGGGGGGTTCAGAGACCCAGTACTTC.

The chain recombines TRBV20-1 with TRBJ2-1; D is undetermined. The germline V and J ends were trimmed by 3 bases and 5 bases, with 11 bases remaining between them. This CDR3 spans 13 amino acids. CDR1 and CDR2 from the germline V gene are DFQATT and SNEGSKA (reference sequence). The DNA for the CDR3 is TGCAGTGCTAGTCGTCTAGTGAACAATGAGCAGTTCTTC. It yields the protein CSASRLVNNEQFF.

This clone showed up just a few times. Here the CDR3 reads CASSQSSYEQYF. The DNA of the CDR3 is TGTGCCAGCAGCCAGAGCTCCTACGAGCAGTACTTC. The rearrangement joins TRBV14 to TRBJ2-7; D gene uncertain. Germline CDR1 reads SGHDN; CDR2 reads FVKESK. The V and J ends lost 3 bases and 0 bases respectively, with 3 bases between them. CDR3 length: 12 amino acids.

This clone showed up just a few times. The rearrangement uses TRBV7-7 and TRBJ1-1; 10 positions match TRBD1. V shed 5 bases and J 2 bases; nucleotides not matched to a gene: 5. CDR1 and CDR2 (germline): SSHAT, FNYEAQ (reference sequence). The CDR3 contains 15 residues. This CDR3 reads CASSQWTGGNTEAFF. CDR3 in DNA: TGTGCCAGCAGCCAATGGACAGGGGGAAACACTGAAGCTTTCTTT.

V is TRBV2 and J is TRBJ2-7, with 14 bases lining up with TRBD2. This CDR3 has 19 residues. Germline assignment: CDR1 SNHLY and CDR2 FYNNEI. J lost 5 bases, V lost 3 bases, and 15 bases had no gene match. The CDR3 protein is CASSETGTSGRRYRDEQYF. The DNA for the CDR3 is TGTGCCAGCAGTGAGACCGGGACTAGCGGGAGAAGATACAGGGACGAGCAGTACTTC.

The chain has TRBV23-1 and TRBJ1-6; the D gene is possibly TRBD1 (6 bases). TRBV23-1 is designated an ORF whose function remains uncertain. V lost 6 bases and J 1 base, leaving 13 bases between the germline ends. The CDR3 contains 16 residues. The CDR3 DNA sequence: TGCGCCAGCAGGGGTAGGGGGGGGTCCTATAATTCACCCCTCCACTTT. It codes for CASRGRGGSYNSPLHF.

A few counts support this clone. This chain uses TRBV19 with TRBJ1-5, with D perhaps TRBD1 (6 bases). Germline-derived CDR1 and CDR2 are LNHDA and SQIVND (reference sequence). The CDR3 is 14 amino acids. V was cut by 3 bases and J by 4 bases, with 10 bases left in between. The CDR3 loop reads CASSMVQGNQPQHF. CDR3 nucleotides: TGTGCCAGTAGTATGGTCCAGGGGAATCAGCCCCAGCATTTT.